This T cell receptor (beta chain) was found in a study of neoadjuvant nivolumab and ipilimumab in lung cancer. Study observations and caveats: A small number of samples were TCR sequenced. Only a single major-pathologic-response sample was available for clonality analysis. From pretherapy to surgery, tumor richness and clonality rose with dual therapy.

CDR3 length: 14 residues. The germline gives CDR1 KGHSH, CDR2 LQKENI. V trimming: 6 bases; J trimming: 8 bases; junction bases outside the gene matches: 11. Measured with immunoSEQ multiplex PCR; TCRdb has only the in-frame clones, and not every one. Here the sample spans 15,000 to 20,000 clones, about 89% being singletons. With respect to this clone: As yet, its antigen is unknown.

The specimen comprised peripheral blood, sampled before neoadjuvant nivolumab, alone or with ipilimumab. This clonotype was sampled from an adult with non-small cell lung cancer. The rearrangement joins TRBV18 to TRBJ1-2; 8 positions match TRBD1. The CDR3 bases are TGTGCCAGCTCCCCGGACAGGGAAGTTGGGGGCTACACCTTC. It specifies CASSPDREVGGYTF.